These 11 T cell receptor beta chains came from one sample sequenced in a study. The data were produced by immunoSEQ multiplex PCR, yet TCRdb's version contains in-frame clones alone and is incomplete. The sample lists around 49,000 clones, 85% to 95% occurring once. The sample consisted of PBMCs. These receptors were taken from a man aged 35 to 55 with rheumatoid arthritis.

The chain recombines TRBV7-3 with TRBJ2-7, with 8 bases identical to TRBD1. There are 15 residues in the CDR3. CDR1 and CDR2 from the germline V gene are SGHTA and FQGTGA. The V gene end was trimmed by 1 base and the J gene end by 5 bases; junction bases not matched to a gene: 7. CDR3 in amino acids: CASSLRQGAFDEQYF. The CDR3 DNA reads as TGTGCCAGCAGCTTAAGGCAGGGGGCCTTCGACGAGCAGTACTTC.

This chain joins TRBV12-3 or TRBV12-4 and TRBJ1-1; no clear D gene. CDR3 length: 13 amino acids. Trimming pared 8 bases from V and 2 bases from J, leaving 12 bases between. CDR3 protein: CASCWTVNTEAFF. DNA for the CDR3: TGTGCCAGCTGCTGGACGGTCAACACTGAAGCTTTCTTT.

J is TRBJ1-1 and V is TRBV27; D might be TRBD1 (5 bases). This CDR3 region has 14 residues. Germline loops: CDR1 MNHEY, CDR2 SMNVEV (reference sequence). V lost 3 bases to trimming and J lost 6 bases, with 14 bases between them. DNA of the CDR3: TGTGCCAGCAGTTTTCTGGCAGGGTTGGCTGAAGCTTTCTTT. This translates into CASSFLAGLAEAFF.

Here the CDR3 reads CSVGKAPNTGELFF. CDR3 coding DNA: TGCAGCGTTGGTAAAGCACCCAACACCGGGGAGCTGTTTTTT. This rearrangement joins TRBV29-1 to TRBJ2-2; D is uncertain. V was trimmed by 4 bases and J by 2 bases, leaving 11 bases between them. The CDR3 consists of 14 residues. CDR1 is SQVTM and CDR2 is ANQGSEA in the germline V gene.

The V gene is TRBV4-1, the J gene TRBJ1-5; D perhaps matches TRBD1 (5 bases). Deletions cut 4 bases from V and 1 base from J, with 20 bases between. Germline V gene data show CDR1 as MGHRA and CDR2 as YSYEKL. The CDR3 sequence is 18 residues long. In DNA form, the CDR3 reads TGCGCCAGCAGCCGAGCCTCGACCGGGCCAGGGAGCAATCAGCCCCAGCATTTT. Its protein is CASSRASTGPGSNQPQHF.

The V and J genes are TRBV10-1 and TRBJ2-5, with D unclear. Germline CDR1 WNHNN, CDR2 SYGVQD (reference sequence). V lost 3 bases and J lost 5, with 4 bases in between. The CDR3 consists of 11 residues. The CDR3 coding sequence is TGCGCCAGCAGTGATACGGAGACCCAGTACTTC. As protein: CASSDTETQYF.

The chain combines TRBV19 with TRBJ2-3; perhaps TRBD2 as D (6 bases). CDR3 length equals 14 residues. V lost 7 bases and J 0 bases, leaving 11 bases between the germline ends. Germline loops: CDR1 LNHDA, CDR2 SQIVND (reference sequence). The CDR3 DNA reads as TGTGCCAGTAAATTTGGGGGGAGCACAGATACGCAGTATTTT. Its translation: CASKFGGSTDTQYF.

This rearrangement joins TRBV27 to TRBJ1-5; 7 positions agree with TRBD1. Germline V gene data show CDR1 as MNHEY and CDR2 as SMNVEV (reference sequence). The V gene end was trimmed by 6 bases and the J gene end by 6 bases; junction bases not matched to a gene: 8. The CDR3 consists of 14 residues. Here the CDR3 DNA reads TGTGCCAGCAGCCAGGGACAGTTGAGTCAGCCCCAGCATTTT. Translated: CASSQGQLSQPQHF.

The chain is built from TRBV11-2 and TRBJ2-7; the D gene is possibly TRBD2 (5 bases). The germline V gene has CDR1 SGHAT and CDR2 FQNNGV. This CDR3 comprises 17 residues. Trimming stripped 6 bases from V and 2 bases from J, with 23 bases between. The DNA of the CDR3 is TGTGCCAGCAGTTCCCCATTCATCGCGGGTGCAACCTACGAGCAGTACTTC. Encoded protein: CASSSPFIAGATYEQYF.

The chain carries TRBV2 and TRBJ2-2, with 14 bases matching TRBD2. J gave up 4 bases and V 5 bases, and 9 bases lay outside the gene matches. The CDR3 sequence is 18 residues long. In germline, CDR1 is SNHLY, CDR2 FYNNEI. CDR3 coding DNA: TGTGCCAGCAGTCGCGGACTAGCGGGAGGCCCGAGCACCGGGGAGCTGTTTTTT. This encodes CASSRGLAGGPSTGELFF.

V gene TRBV4-2 combines with J gene TRBJ1-4, with D unclear. V was pared by 3 bases and J by 1 base, with 9 bases between. The germline V gene encodes CDR1 LGHNA and CDR2 YNFKEQ. This CDR3 is built from 15 residues. Here the CDR3 DNA reads TGTGCCAGCAGCCAGCACACCGAAACTAATGAAAAACTGTTTTTT. Its protein is CASSQHTETNEKLFF.